This T cell receptor (beta chain) was identified in a study of persistence of HIV-infected CD4 T cells. Looking at the study overall: The sample holds CD4+ T cells responsive to CMV or HIV-1 Gag.

The stimulus was an HIV-1 Gag 15-mer peptide pool, 0.85 to 1 ug/peptide/mL. Sorted nonresponding memory CD4+ T cells were CD40L-negative, CD69-negative, CD45RO-high. In this sample, this clone turned up a few times. The target antigen is unknown. This CDR3 has 16 residues. Germline-derived CDR1 and CDR2 are MGHRA and YSYEKL. V dropped 3 bases and J dropped 5 bases, with 19 bases sitting between them. This was the immunoSEQ version 4 assay in survey mode. TCRdb's table, derived via immunoSEQ multiplex PCR, lists solely in-frame clones and lacks some. The profile shows just over 40,000 clones, approximately 80% of them singletons.

The sequenced sample was CD4+ T cells sorted from PBMCs after approximately 19-hour stimulation, obtained from a patient who received antiretroviral therapy. This sequence was found in an adult man with HIV who was CMV-seropositive. The chain employs TRBV4-1 and TRBJ2-5; perhaps TRBD2 as D (6 bases). CDR3 region: CASSQPEGFRIETQYF. CDR3 coding DNA: TGCGCCAGCAGCCAGCCGGAGGGGTTTCGTATCGAGACCCAGTACTTC.